These 30 T cell receptor beta chains originate from one sample sequenced in a study of cytomegalovirus exposure and HLA in healthy donors. Profiling relied on immunoSEQ multiplex PCR, and the TCRdb table lists in-frame clones only, not all of them. The table records about 64,000 clones, 92% of them present only once. Sequencing was performed on PBMCs. These receptors originate from a woman younger than 35 in good health and CMV-seronegative.

This clone is a singleton in its sample. The J gene is TRBJ2-1, the V gene TRBV4-3, with a possible D match to TRBD2 (5 bases). Germline V CDR1 and CDR2: LGHNA, YSLEER. This CDR3 is built from 15 residues. The germline V and J ends were trimmed by 0 bases and 4 bases, with 10 bases remaining between them. DNA of the CDR3: TGCGCCAGCAGCCAAGAGAGGGAGCAGTACAATGAGCAGTTCTTC. As protein: CASSQEREQYNEQFF.

The chain's CDR3 is CASSITWSGEYNEQFF. DNA for the CDR3: TGCGCCAGCAGCATTACCTGGAGCGGGGAGTACAATGAGCAGTTCTTC. The rearrangement joins TRBV4-3 to TRBJ2-1; 7 bases align to TRBD2. The CDR3 length is 16 residues. Looked up from germline, CDR1 is LGHNA and CDR2 is YSLEER. J lost 4 bases, V lost 5 bases, and 11 bases had no gene match.

The chain has TRBV5-1 and TRBJ1-2, with TRBD1 matching 7 bases. V was pared by 7 bases and J by 8 bases, with 14 bases of the junction left unmatched. The CDR3 runs 14 residues. CDR1 is SGHRS and CDR2 is YFSETQ in the germline V gene. The CDR3 DNA sequence: TGCGCCAGCCGTATTGATCAGGGGGTAGGAGGCTACACCTTC. Translating it yields CASRIDQGVGGYTF.

The chain employs TRBV28 and TRBJ1-2; 7 nucleotides align to TRBD1. V shed 5 bases and J 5 bases; nucleotides not matched to a gene: 14. Per germline, CDR1 MDHEN and CDR2 SYDVKM. CDR3 length: 16 amino acids. The DNA for the CDR3 is TGTGCCAGCAGTGGACCACAGGGGAAACTTGCGTATGGCTACACCTTC. Protein product: CASSGPQGKLAYGYTF.

The chain uses TRBV28 and TRBJ2-6; perhaps TRBD1 as D (6 bases). The CDR3 sequence is 17 residues long. V lost 4 bases and J lost 4, with 17 bases in between. Per germline, CDR1 MDHEN and CDR2 SYDVKM. DNA of the CDR3: TGTGCCAGCAGTTCACGCCTAGCAGGGGCCGGGGCCAACGTCCTGACTTTC. As protein: CASSSRLAGAGANVLTF.

The rearrangement uses TRBV28 and TRBJ1-1; 7 bases are shared with TRBD1. The J segment lost 0 bases and the V segment lost 6 bases, leaving 4 bases of the junction unmatched. The CDR3 runs 14 residues. Germline CDR1 MDHEN, CDR2 SYDVKM. CDR3: CASSPGQLNTEAFF. DNA of the CDR3: TGTGCCAGCAGCCCGGGACAGTTGAACACTGAAGCTTTCTTT. Based on the CDR3 plus reference TRBV28 and TRBJ1-1, the full variable domain is DVKVTQSSRYLVKRTGEKVFLECVQDMDHENMFWYRQDPGLGLRLIYFSYDVKMKEKGDIPEGYSVSREKKERFSLILESASTNQTSMYLCASSPGQLNTEAFFGQGTRLTVV.

This sequence joins TRBV4-1 and TRBJ1-2; D perhaps matches TRBD1 (6 bases). The V end was cut by 3 bases, the J end by 4 bases, with 12 bases between. Per the germline V gene, CDR1 is MGHRA and CDR2 is YSYEKL. The CDR3 covers 14 residues. This CDR3 reads CASSHHGTSYGYTF. In DNA, the CDR3 is TGCGCCAGCAGCCACCACGGGACATCCTATGGCTACACCTTC.

The chain uses TRBV19 and TRBJ2-1; 7 bases are shared with TRBD2. Trimming cost V 5 bases and J 5 bases; bases outside gene matches: 6. The germline V gene encodes CDR1 LNHDA and CDR2 SQIVND (reference sequence). There are 14 residues in the CDR3. CDR3 in DNA: TGTGCCAGTAGTTGGGGGGGAGGGGACAATGAGCAGTTCTTC. The encoded protein is CASSWGGGDNEQFF.

V usage is TRBV28 and J usage is TRBJ2-1; D not resolved. Germline CDR1 is MDHEN and CDR2 is SYDVKM. Trimming removed 1 base at V and 10 bases at J, with 8 bases between. The CDR3 is 12 residues long. CDR3 residues: CASSLSFGEQFF. Here the CDR3 DNA reads TGTGCCAGCAGTTTATCATTCGGGGAGCAGTTCTTC.

The CDR3 sequence: CASSLERVTQYF. For the CDR3, the DNA is TGTGCCAGCTCTCTCGAACGAGTTACGCAGTATTTT. V is TRBV18 and J is TRBJ2-3, with D hard to call. The CDR3 totals 12 residues. CDR1 and CDR2 (germline): KGHSH, LQKENI. Trimming removed 6 bases at V and 8 bases at J, with 12 bases between.

The J gene is TRBJ2-3, the V gene TRBV7-6; 8 bases fit TRBD1. This CDR3 region has 15 residues. The germline V gene encodes CDR1 SGHVS and CDR2 FNYEAQ. Losses at the gene ends were 1 base for V and 6 bases for J; bases not matched to a gene: 6. CDR3 DNA: TGTGCCAGCAGCTTAGTGGGACAGGAGCGGGATACGCAGTATTTT. Protein: CASSLVGQERDTQYF.

The chain couples TRBV5-6 to TRBJ1-1; no definite D call. CDR1 is SGHDT, CDR2 YYEEEE, per germline. This CDR3 has 13 residues. Trimming stripped 4 bases from V and 11 bases from J, with 18 bases between. The CDR3 here is CASSAGNSNRAFF. DNA of the CDR3: TGTGCCAGCAGCGCTGGCAACAGCAACCGGGCTTTCTTT.

This rearrangement joins TRBV10-3 to TRBJ2-1, with 12 bases that match TRBD2. V dropped 4 bases and J dropped 5; count of bases not matched to a gene: 3. Germline V gene lookup returns CDR1 ENHRY and CDR2 SYGVKD. The length of the CDR3 is 15 residues. CDR3 protein: CAISGASGGDNEQFF. CDR3 nucleotide sequence: TGTGCCATCAGTGGGGCTAGCGGGGGGGACAATGAGCAGTTCTTC.

This sequence joins TRBV2 and TRBJ1-1; weak D call: TRBD1 (5 bases). The CDR3 has 14 amino acids. The V gene lost 4 bases and the J gene lost 5 bases, with 14 bases spanning the gap. Germline V gives CDR1 SNHLY, CDR2 FYNNEI. CDR3 protein: CASSVEGARTEAFF. The CDR3 coding sequence is TGTGCCAGCAGTGTCGAAGGGGCGCGTACTGAAGCTTTCTTT.

This clone showed up just once. The J gene is TRBJ1-1, the V gene TRBV6-6; the D gene is possibly TRBD1 (6 bases). Per germline, CDR1 MNHNY and CDR2 SVGAGI (reference sequence). This CDR3 is built from 15 residues. V lost 0 bases to trimming and J lost 4 bases, with 12 bases between them. The CDR3 DNA reads as TGTGCCAGCAGTTACTCACAGGGTACGGGCACTGAAGCTTTCTTT. The encoded protein is CASSYSQGTGTEAFF.

This chain uses TRBV5-1 with TRBJ1-3; TRBD1 aligns across 9 bases. CDR1 is SGHRS, CDR2 YFSETQ, per germline. Trimming at V came to 3 bases and at J to 4 bases, leaving 5 bases not matched to a gene. This CDR3 comprises 15 residues. Here the CDR3 reads CASSSQGQGGNTIYF. DNA of the CDR3: TGCGCCAGCAGCTCCCAGGGACAGGGAGGAAACACCATATATTTT.

This CDR3 reads CASSSRAGTGGVGANVLTF. In DNA, the CDR3 is TGTGCCAGCAGTTCAAGGGCCGGGACAGGGGGAGTTGGGGCCAACGTCCTGACTTTC. The chain recombines TRBV28 with TRBJ2-6; 11 bases are shared with TRBD1. The CDR3 is 19 amino acids. With V trimmed by 4 bases and J by 3 bases, 11 bases remained unmatched. Germline V gene sequence: CDR1 MDHEN, CDR2 SYDVKM.

J is TRBJ1-2 and V is TRBV20-1; a weak D match, TRBD1 (5 bases). This CDR3 has 11 amino acids. CDR1 is DFQATT and CDR2 is SNEGSKA in the germline V gene (reference sequence). The germline V and J ends were trimmed by 3 bases and 7 bases, with 9 bases remaining between them. The CDR3 sequence: CSASGGGGYTF. The CDR3 nucleotides read TGCAGTGCTAGCGGCGGGGGTGGCTACACCTTC.

The chain carries TRBV4-2 and TRBJ2-1; 13 bases match TRBD2. Looked up from germline, CDR1 is LGHNA and CDR2 is YNFKEQ. V lost 4 bases and J lost 4; bases outside the gene matches: 10. The CDR3 consists of 18 residues. The CDR3 sequence: CASSPGTEGLAGYNEQFF. CDR3 sequence (DNA): TGTGCCAGCAGCCCAGGGACAGAGGGACTAGCGGGGTACAATGAGCAGTTCTTC.

The V gene is TRBV7-8, the J gene TRBJ2-1, with a weak D call TRBD1 (6 bases). The germline V gene has CDR1 SGHVS and CDR2 FQNEAQ. This CDR3 region has 16 residues. Trimming stripped 4 bases from V and 4 bases from J, with 17 bases between. Written as DNA, the CDR3 is TGTGCCAGCAGCTCCTATTCTCCAGGGGCTTACAATGAGCAGTTCTTC. Encoded protein: CASSSYSPGAYNEQFF. The entire variable domain, with the rest obtained from reference TRBV7-8 and TRBJ2-1, is as follows: GAGVSQSPRYKVAKRGQDVALRCDPISGHVSLFWYQQALGQGPEFLTYFQNEAQLDKSGLPSDRFFAERPEGSVSTLKIQRTQQEDSAVYLCASSSYSPGAYNEQFFGPGTRLTVL.

V usage is TRBV9 and J usage is TRBJ2-2; 7 bases fit TRBD1. Looked up from germline, CDR1 is SGDLS and CDR2 is YYNGEE. The CDR3 totals 16 residues. The J segment lost 3 bases and the V segment lost 3 bases, leaving 8 bases of the junction unmatched. CDR3: CASSARQGTYTGELFF. The DNA for the CDR3 is TGTGCCAGCAGCGCCCGACAGGGAACTTACACCGGGGAGCTGTTTTTT.

V is TRBV5-1 and J is TRBJ2-3, with 8 nucleotides matching TRBD2. This CDR3 is built from 16 residues. Germline trimming cut 3 bases from V and 3 bases from J; bases unmatched to any gene: 9. Germline V CDR1 and CDR2: SGHRS, YFSETQ. CDR3 coding DNA: TGCGCCAGCAGCTGGCGGGGGGTGGGTGAGACAGATACGCAGTATTTT. Its translation: CASSWRGVGETDTQYF. Supplemented by reference TRBV5-1 and TRBJ2-3, the full variable domain reads KAGVTQTPRYLIKTRGQQVTLSCSPISGHRSVSWYQQTPGQGLQFLFEYFSETQRNKGNFPGRFSGRQFSNSRSEMNVSTLELGDSALYLCASSWRGVGETDTQYFGPGTRLTVL.

The rearrangement links TRBV7-9 to TRBJ2-5; tentative D call: TRBD2 (6 bases). V was trimmed by 3 bases and J by 3 bases, leaving 14 bases between them. Germline assignment: CDR1 SEHNR and CDR2 FQNEAQ (reference sequence). This CDR3 has 15 residues. CDR3 DNA: TGTGCCAGCAGCTTTAATTCGGGGGAGAAAGAGACCCAGTACTTC. Its protein product is CASSFNSGEKETQYF.

This clone was seen a handful of times. The genes are TRBV28 and TRBJ2-6; D may be TRBD1 (5 bases). The V gene lost 7 bases and the J gene lost 3 bases, with 19 bases spanning the gap. CDR1 is MDHEN and CDR2 is SYDVKM in the germline V gene. The length of the CDR3 is 17 residues. This CDR3 reads CASKSSQGMFGANVLTF. CDR3 DNA: TGTGCCAGCAAGAGTAGTCAGGGAATGTTTGGGGCCAACGTCCTGACTTTC.

For the CDR3, the DNA is TGTGCCAGCAGTGAAGAAGGGACATCCAATCAGCCCCAGCATTTT. Amino acid sequence: CASSEEGTSNQPQHF. The chain joins TRBV2 to TRBJ1-5; perhaps TRBD1 as D (6 bases). The germline CDR1 and CDR2 sequences are SNHLY and FYNNEI. V dropped 1 base and J dropped 3 bases, with 10 bases sitting between them. This CDR3 has 15 residues.

V gene TRBV6-4 combines with J gene TRBJ2-2, with D possibly being TRBD2 (5 bases). This CDR3 has 15 amino acids. Trimming removed 0 bases from V and 4 bases from J, with 9 bases in between. Germline values: CDR1 MRHNA, CDR2 SNTAGT. In DNA, the CDR3 is TGTGCCAGCAGTGACTCTGAGGGTGGCACCGGGGAGCTGTTTTTT. Translated: CASSDSEGGTGELFF.

V and J are TRBV15 and TRBJ2-2, with D possibly TRBD2 on 6 matching bases. The germline gives CDR1 LNHNV, CDR2 YYDKDF (reference sequence). This CDR3 has 17 residues. Trimming removed 0 bases at V and 0 bases at J, with 11 bases between. The CDR3 bases are TGTGCCACCAGCAGAGATCGGCTAGCGACGAACACCGGGGAGCTGTTTTTT. Translation: CATSRDRLATNTGELFF. Supplemented by reference TRBV15 and TRBJ2-2, the full variable domain reads DAMVIQNPRYQVTQFGKPVTLSCSQTLNHNVMYWYQQKSSQAPKLLFHYYDKDFNNEADTPDNFQSRRPNTSFCFLDIRSPGLGDTAMYLCATSRDRLATNTGELFFGEGSRLTVL.

This sequence joins TRBV7-9 and TRBJ1-4; D is unclear. The CDR3 runs to 14 residues. Deletions cut 5 bases from V and 4 bases from J, with 11 bases between. The germline gives CDR1 SEHNR, CDR2 FQNEAQ (reference sequence). This chain's CDR3 is CASSPGDHNEKLFF. DNA for the CDR3: TGTGCCAGCAGCCCGGGAGACCATAATGAAAAACTGTTTTTT.

The chain links TRBV5-1 to TRBJ2-3, with D unresolved. CDR1 and CDR2 (germline): SGHRS, YFSETQ. CDR3 size: 14 residues. The ends were cut back, 4 bases at V and 2 bases at J, with 11 bases in the middle. The CDR3 sequence: CASSQVNPTDTQYF. CDR3 DNA sequence: TGCGCCAGCAGCCAGGTTAACCCCACAGATACGCAGTATTTT.

This chain joins TRBV27 and TRBJ2-6, with TRBD1 matching over 10 bases. The length of the CDR3 is 19 residues. Germline CDR1 reads MNHEY; CDR2 reads SMNVEV (reference sequence). With 6 bases clipped from V and 0 bases from J, the junction kept 11 bases outside the gene matches. The CDR3 nucleotides are TGTGCCAGCAGGTCAAAGGGGACAGGGGCTCCCTCTGGGGCCAACGTCCTGACTTTC. Translating gives CASRSKGTGAPSGANVLTF.